This passage covers 6 T cell receptor beta chains from one sample sequenced in a study of blood T cell repertoires in COVID-19. The method was immunoSEQ multiplex PCR; TCRdb's version includes in-frame clones alone and lacks a portion of them. The table records about 160,000 clones, roughly 90% of them present only once. Sequenced material: peripheral blood. These receptors came from a woman between 55 and 75 years old with active or convalescent COVID-19.

The V and J genes are TRBV5-4 and TRBJ2-3, with 9 positions matching TRBD1. This CDR3 contains 16 residues. Trimming at V came to 2 bases and at J to 1 base, leaving 5 bases not matched to a gene. CDR1 and CDR2 (germline): SGHNT, YYREEE (reference sequence). The CDR3 here is CASSFWTGVRTDTQYF. The CDR3 bases are TGTGCCAGCAGCTTCTGGACAGGGGTCCGCACAGATACGCAGTATTTT.

V and J are TRBV10-3 and TRBJ1-1; D not resolved. The CDR3 consists of 14 residues. Germline-derived CDR1 and CDR2 are ENHRY and SYGVKD. The germline V and J ends were trimmed by 2 bases and 0 bases, with 7 bases remaining between them. CDR3 protein: CAISENGMNTEAFF. In DNA form, the CDR3 reads TGTGCCATCAGTGAGAACGGGATGAACACTGAAGCTTTCTTT.

This rearrangement joins TRBV18 to TRBJ2-7; TRBD1 matches at 9 bases. Germline CDR1 reads KGHSH; CDR2 reads LQKENI. This CDR3 has 15 amino acids. V shed 1 base, J shed 3 bases, and the junction held 4 bases outside the gene matches. For the CDR3, the DNA is TGTGCCAGCTCACCACAACAGGGGGCCCTCTACGAGCAGTACTTC. It is translated as CASSPQQGALYEQYF.

The chain uses TRBV7-8 and TRBJ1-2, with D uncertain. The germline V gene encodes CDR1 SGHVS and CDR2 FQNEAQ. The CDR3 totals 13 residues. The V end was cut by 0 bases, the J end by 4 bases, with 6 bases between. This CDR3 is CASSLAAGYGYTF. The CDR3 DNA reads TGTGCCAGCAGCTTAGCAGCCGGCTATGGCTACACCTTC.

The chain links TRBV5-1 to TRBJ2-7; 10 positions agree with TRBD1. The length of the CDR3 is 22 residues. CDR1 SGHRS and CDR2 YFSETQ come from the germline V gene. The V gene end was trimmed by 4 bases and the J gene end by 3 bases; junction bases not matched to a gene: 28. In DNA form, the CDR3 reads TGCGCCAGCAGCCCCCAGGGGAGGCGGCGACAGGGGGCCCTGGATTCTTACTACGAGCAGTACTTC. It codes for CASSPQGRRRQGALDSYYEQYF.

This clone was seen a few times. This chain joins TRBV7-2 and TRBJ1-3; D is unresolved. This CDR3 is 15 amino acids long. Germline CDR1 is SGHTA and CDR2 is FQGNSA. With 5 bases removed from V and 0 bases from J, the gap between germline ends came to 11 bases. Here the CDR3 reads CASSRFLSSGNTIYF. The CDR3 nucleotides read TGTGCCAGCAGCCGGTTCTTAAGCTCTGGAAACACCATATATTTT.